The rows below give T cell receptor beta chains drawn from one sample of a study of shared clonotypes between healthy human individuals. Using immunoSEQ multiplex PCR, the repertoire was profiled, and TCRdb retains in-frame clones only, with some absent. The sample includes about 2.1 million clones, around 93% seen only once; the top ten take under 2%. The specimen was naive CD8+ T cells from PBMCs. The origin of the receptors is a man aged 18 to 29 in good health. Some clones in this sample may be carry-over from other donors' samples. The CDR3 runs from the conserved cysteine through the conserved F or W. D genes are given only for firm matches. Only part of the rows carry a size: once, few, many, or a class if the clone is expanded.

14,TRBJ1-1,.,TRBV9,.,TGTGCCAGCAGCGTTGGGGCGGGGACCACTGAAGCTTTCTTT,CASSVGAGTTEAFF
13,TRBJ2-1,.,TRBV30,.,TGTGCCTGGAGTGTCCAACAGAGGAATGAGCAGTTCTTC,CAWSVQQRNEQFF
13,TRBJ2-1,.,TRBV28,.,TGTGCCAGCAGTCCGGGAGTATACAATGAGCAGTTCTTC,CASSPGVYNEQFF
15,TRBJ1-5,.,TRBV4-1,once,TGCGCCAGCAGCCCCCCCGGTAGACTAAATCAGCCCCAGCATTTT,CASSPPGRLNQPQHF
13,TRBJ2-5,TRBD1,TRBV19,.,TGTGCCAGTAGTATCAGGGGGCAAGAGACCCAGTACTTC,CASSIRGQETQYF
15,TRBJ2-1,.,TRBV2,.,TGTGCCAGCAGTGAACTAGTGGGTGGGGCGGGTGAGCAGTTCTTC,CASSELVGGAGEQFF
15,TRBJ1-2,TRBD1,TRBV19,.,TGTGCCAGTAGTCCACCGGGACAGATACTCTATGGCTACACCTTC,CASSPPGQILYGYTF
13,TRBJ2-1,TRBD1,TRBV29-1,.,TGCAGCGTTGGTGCAGGGGGCTGGAATGAGCAGTTCTTC,CSVGAGGWNEQFF
12,TRBJ2-1,.,TRBV27,.,TGTGCCAGCAGTTCGCAATACAATGAGCAGTTCTTC,CASSSQYNEQFF
14,TRBJ1-1,.,TRBV14,.,TGTGCCAGCAGCCAAGATGGCTCGTCCCCTGAAGCTTTCTTT,CASSQDGSSPEAFF
14,TRBJ2-1,.,TRBV5-4,.,TGTGCCAGCAGTAACCTCCAGCGTTACAATGAGCAGTTCTTC,CASSNLQRYNEQFF
12,TRBJ1-2,TRBD1,TRBV7-3,.,TGTGCCAGCAGCCCGGACAGGGATGGCTACACCTTC,CASSPDRDGYTF
14,TRBJ2-5,.,TRBV7-3,.,TGTGCCAGCAGCCCAAAACCAGGGACGGAGACCCAGTACTTC,CASSPKPGTETQYF
17,TRBJ2-1,.,TRBV9,.,TGTGCCAGCAGCGTAGTGAGGGACCCCACCGCCTACAATGAGCAGTTCTTC,CASSVVRDPTAYNEQFF
14,TRBJ2-2,.,TRBV4-1,.,TGCGCCAGCAGCCAAGATACTATCGTCGGGGAGCTGTTTTTT,CASSQDTIVGELFF
18,TRBJ1-2,.,TRBV7-9,few,TGTGCCAGCAGCTTAGCTGAGGCAGGGACCATAGTTCGGTTTGGCTACACCTTC,CASSLAEAGTIVRFGYTF
14,TRBJ2-7,TRBD2,TRBV7-9,.,TGTGCCAGCAGCTTTGCGGGAGCGGGGCACGAGCAGTACTTC,CASSFAGAGHEQYF
15,TRBJ2-1,TRBD2,TRBV7-9,once,TGTGCCAGCAGCGCCACTAGCGGGAGCTACAATGAGCAGTTCTTC,CASSATSGSYNEQFF
16,TRBJ1-1,.,TRBV5-1,.,TGCGCCAGCAGCTTGCACGCTGGTGGGGGGGACACTGAAGCTTTCTTT,CASSLHAGGGDTEAFF
15,TRBJ1-3,TRBD1,TRBV27,.,TGTGCCAGCAGTTTAGGGACAGGGCTGGCAAACACCATATATTTT,CASSLGTGLANTIYF
14,TRBJ1-5,.,TRBV4-3,.,TGCGCCAGCAGCCAGAAGCGGACTAATCAGCCCCAGCATTTT,CASSQKRTNQPQHF
14,TRBJ2-5,TRBD1,TRBV10-3,.,TGTGCCATCAGTGAGGGGACAGTTACTTCCAAGGTCTACTTC,CAISEGTVTSKVYF
16,TRBJ2-5,.,TRBV5-1,.,TGCGCCAGCAGCTTGGGGGATACCCTTTTGGGTGGGACCCAGTACTTC,CASSLGDTLLGGTQYF
15,TRBJ2-3,TRBD2,TRBV29-1,.,TGCAGCGTTGAATTAGCGGGAGGGCCGGGAGATACGCAGTATTTT,CSVELAGGPGDTQYF
15,TRBJ1-2,.,TRBV6-5,.,TGTGCCAGCAGTTTGATTAACGGGGGGAACTATGGCTACACCTTC,CASSLINGGNYGYTF
12,TRBJ2-1,.,TRBV19,.,TGTGCCAGTAGATCGTTTGGGAATGAGCAGTTCTTC,CASRSFGNEQFF
13,TRBJ1-1,.,TRBV7-2,.,TGTGCCAGCAGCTTACCGGGCCGCACTGAAGCTTTCTTT,CASSLPGRTEAFF
17,TRBJ1-2,.,TRBV7-9,.,TGTGCCAGCAGCTTAGTAGTACGGACTGCCGATCTTTATGGCTACACCTTC,CASSLVVRTADLYGYTF
16,TRBJ2-1,.,TRBV4-1,.,TGCGCCAGCAGCCAGACTCGGACAGTCAACGGGGGTGAGCAGTTCTTC,CASSQTRTVNGGEQFF
16,TRBJ1-1,.,TRBV28,.,TGTGCCAGCAGTTTAGTTCCCGGCCGGATGAACACTGAAGCTTTCTTT,CASSLVPGRMNTEAFF
12,TRBJ2-7,.,TRBV27,.,TGTGCCAGCAGTTTTGGCCCTTACGAGCAGTACTTC,CASSFGPYEQYF
13,TRBJ2-7,.,TRBV13,.,TGTGCCAGCAGCTCGACTAGCTCCTACGAGCAGTACTTC,CASSSTSSYEQYF
17,TRBJ2-4,TRBD1,TRBV27,.,TGTGCCAGCAGTTTCCTCTCTAACAGGGGGGCCAAAAACATTCAGTACTTC,CASSFLSNRGAKNIQYF
19,TRBJ1-1,.,TRBV12-5,.,TGTGCTAGTGGTTTGGTATTGGTCCCAGGGGAACCGATGAACACTGAAGCTTTCTTT,CASGLVLVPGEPMNTEAFF
15,TRBJ2-7,TRBD1,TRBV6-6,.,TGTGCCAGCAGTTACTCGAGAACAGGGGGCTACGAGCAGTACTTC,CASSYSRTGGYEQYF
10,TRBJ2-3,.,TRBV28,.,TGTGCCAGCGGCGGGGTTACGCAGTATTTT,CASGGVTQYF
13,TRBJ2-1,.,TRBV28,.,TGTGCCAGCAGTTTTCCACCCTACAATGAGCAGTTCTTC,CASSFPPYNEQFF
15,TRBJ2-7,.,TRBV9,.,TGTGCCAGCAGCGTAGGTGGGACACTTAACTACGAGCAGTACTTC,CASSVGGTLNYEQYF
14,TRBJ2-7,TRBD1,TRBV27,.,TGTGCCAGCACCTCGACAGGGGGGGCCTACGAGCAGTACTTC,CASTSTGGAYEQYF
14,TRBJ2-5,TRBD2,TRBV28,.,TGTGCCAGCAGGAGTTGGGAGGGAAGGCAGACCCAGTACTTC,CASRSWEGRQTQYF
14,TRBJ2-7,.,TRBV27,.,TGTGCCACCATGAGCGCGGGACGGTCCTACGAGCAGTACTTC,CATMSAGRSYEQYF
17,TRBJ1-2,TRBD1,TRBV28,.,TGTGCCAGCAGAACGGGACAGGGGTTAACCTATAACTATGGCTACACCTTC,CASRTGQGLTYNYGYTF
15,TRBJ2-5,.,TRBV6-5,.,TGTGCCAGCAGCCTTGACTTGACGGCCCGCAAGACCCAGTACTTC,CASSLDLTARKTQYF
14,TRBJ2-7,TRBD2,TRBV5-5,.,TGTGCCAGCAGCTCAGGACTAGCGGATTACGAGCAGTACTTC,CASSSGLADYEQYF
15,TRBJ2-3,TRBD1,TRBV2,.,TGTGCCAGCAGGAGGGGACAGGGTCTAACAGATACGCAGTATTTT,CASRRGQGLTDTQYF
13,TRBJ2-7,.,TRBV13,.,TGTGCCAGCAGCTCCCGGGACAAAGACGAGCAGTACTTC,CASSSRDKDEQYF
14,TRBJ2-5,.,TRBV28,.,TGTGCCAGCAGCCGGCGGGGTGGATTAGAGACCCAGTACTTC,CASSRRGGLETQYF
14,TRBJ2-7,.,TRBV9,.,TGTGCCAGCAGCGTAGCCCCGGGGACCTACGAGCAGTACTTC,CASSVAPGTYEQYF
17,TRBJ1-2,.,TRBV4-2,.,TGTGCCAGCAGCCAAGAACCTTGGGAACAGCAAGCCTATGGCTACACCTTC,CASSQEPWEQQAYGYTF
13,TRBJ2-3,TRBD2,TRBV28,.,TGTGCCAGCAGCATTAGCGGGAGCCCGGAACAGTATTTT,CASSISGSPEQYF
16,TRBJ1-5,.,TRBV6-1,.,TGTGCCAGCAGTGTCAAGGGGGTAAAAAGCAATCAGCCCCAGCATTTT,CASSVKGVKSNQPQHF
20,TRBJ1-1,.,TRBV12-1,.,TGTGCCAGCAGCTTTGAAATTAAGATAGGGACAATCCGGCGGAACACTGAAGCTTTCTTT,CASSFEIKIGTIRRNTEAFF
14,TRBJ2-7,TRBD1,TRBV7-3,.,TGTGCCAGCAGCTTAGTGGGACAGGGGGGCCAGCAGTACTTC,CASSLVGQGGQQYF
14,TRBJ2-2,TRBD1,TRBV9,.,TGTGCCAGCAGCGCGACAGGGGTAGGCGGGGAGCTGTTTTTT,CASSATGVGGELFF
15,TRBJ1-1,.,TRBV5-8,.,TGTGCCAGCAGCAACCACCGGGGCCTGAACACTGAAGCTTTCTTT,CASSNHRGLNTEAFF
15,TRBJ1-2,.,TRBV4-1,.,TGCGCCAGCCGAAAGGAGCTGGGGCCCTACTATGGCTACACCTTC,CASRKELGPYYGYTF